The 29 T cell receptor beta chains below were found in one sample sequenced in a study of T cell repertoires in cytomegalovirus infection. TCRdb processed the reads anew with MiXCR; each CDR3 protein has one entry. The table has 310,000 or so distinct CDR3 sequences, around 9.1% seen once. Sequences were obtained from PBMCs. The receptor source for this set is a human donor in good health (CMV status not recorded). Some clones in this sample may be carry-over from other donors' samples.

This clonotype was seen ten or more times. This chain joins TRBV7-9 and TRBJ2-7; D is ambiguous. V lost 6 bases to trimming and J lost 2 bases, with 11 bases between them. CDR1 is SEHNR, CDR2 FQNEAQ, per germline (reference sequence). The CDR3 has 13 residues. The CDR3 here is CASRKDGPYEQYF. DNA of the CDR3: TGTGCCAGCAGGAAGGACGGTCCCTACGAGCAGTACTTC.

This clonotype appeared a few times. V gene TRBV14 combines with J gene TRBJ1-2, with 8 bases lining up with TRBD1. V was clipped by 3 bases and J by 3 bases; unmatched bases: 6. Per the germline V gene, CDR1 is SGHDN and CDR2 is FVKESK. The CDR3 extends over 15 amino acids. The CDR3 sequence is CASSHVDRVDYGYTF. The CDR3 DNA follows: TGTGCCAGCAGCCACGTGGACAGGGTCGACTATGGCTACACCTTC.

This clonotype was found many times. CDR3 nucleotides: TGTGCCAGCACCCCGGAGACAGACTATGGCTACACCTTC. Translation: CASTPETDYGYTF. This sequence joins TRBV2 and TRBJ1-2, with D possibly being TRBD1 (5 bases). Trimming took off 7 bases at V and 3 bases at J, with 12 bases between the two ends. CDR3 length: 13 amino acids. The germline V gene has CDR1 SNHLY and CDR2 FYNNEI.

The table lists this clonotype with a few counts. This chain links TRBV10-3 with TRBJ2-2, with TRBD2 matching 10 bases. Germline V gene lookup returns CDR1 ENHRY and CDR2 SYGVKD. Germline trimming cut 3 bases from V and 7 bases from J; bases unmatched to any gene: 5. The CDR3 is made up of 15 amino acids. The CDR3 DNA reads as TGTGCCATCAGTGAATCACCTAGCGGGGGCGGGGAGCTGTTTTTT. It translates to CAISESPSGGGELFF.

V and J are TRBV7-3 and TRBJ2-4, with 14 bases lining up with TRBD2. The junction had 3 bases not matched to a gene; V was cut back by 5 bases and J by 0 bases. This CDR3 contains 17 residues. Germline V lookup: CDR1 SGHTA, CDR2 FQGTGA. The CDR3 here is CASSETSGGVAKNIQYF. The CDR3 nucleotides are TGTGCCAGCAGCGAGACTAGCGGGGGGGTAGCCAAAAACATTCAGTACTTC. Filled out from reference TRBV7-3 and TRBJ2-4, the complete variable domain reads GAGVSQTPSNKVTEKGKYVELRCDPISGHTALYWYRQSLGQGPEFLIYFQGTGAADDSGLPNDRFFAVRPEGSVSTLKIQRTERGDSAVYLCASSETSGGVAKNIQYFGAGTRLSVL.

This clonotype was seen repeatedly, ten times or more. This chain connects TRBV28 to TRBJ1-5, with D uncertain. Looked up from germline, CDR1 is MDHEN and CDR2 is SYDVKM. Trimming pared 6 bases from V and 6 bases from J, leaving 18 bases between. The CDR3 sequence is 15 residues long. This CDR3 is CASSSRAVGGQPQHF. CDR3 nucleotides: TGTGCCAGCAGCTCTAGGGCCGTGGGAGGTCAGCCCCAGCATTTT.

The table lists this clonotype with many counts. The V and J genes are TRBV28 and TRBJ2-3, with 13 bases identical to TRBD2. The CDR3 loop spans 19 amino acids. Trimming removed 3 bases from V and 4 bases from J; junction bases left unmatched: 13. Germline CDR1 and CDR2: MDHEN and SYDVKM. The CDR3 loop is CASSLPVPSTSGGSDTQYF. The CDR3 region has the DNA TGTGCCAGCAGTTTGCCCGTCCCTTCGACTAGCGGGGGGTCAGATACGCAGTATTTT.

CDR3 nucleotides: TGCGCCAGCAGCTTGGGACAGGCACACAATGAGCAGTTCTTC. Amino acids: CASSLGQAHNEQFF. The genes are TRBV5-1 and TRBJ2-1; the D gene is possibly TRBD1 (6 bases). The CDR3 is 14 residues long. Trimming removed 0 bases from V and 5 bases from J, with 9 bases in between. Germline CDR1 is SGHRS and CDR2 is YFSETQ.

This clonotype occurred many times. This chain uses TRBV7-8 with TRBJ1-1, with 9 nucleotides matching TRBD1. Germline V lookup: CDR1 SGHVS, CDR2 FQNEAQ. This CDR3 has 20 residues. V was pared by 5 bases and J by 4 bases, with 23 bases of the junction left unmatched. The CDR3 nucleotides are TGTGCCAGCAGCCCGTTATCCGGGACAGGGAGAGTGTTAAGGGGCACTGAAGCTTTCTTT. Its protein product is CASSPLSGTGRVLRGTEAFF.

V and J are TRBV28 and TRBJ1-2, with 7 bases lining up with TRBD1. The CDR3 runs to 16 residues. V lost 7 bases to trimming and J lost 8 bases; unmatched junction nucleotides: 19. Germline assignment: CDR1 MDHEN and CDR2 SYDVKM. CDR3 sequence reads: CASTGRGRGIDGGYTF. In DNA, the CDR3 is TGTGCCAGCACCGGAAGGGGCAGGGGGATTGATGGAGGCTACACCTTC.

This clonotype was seen many times. The rearrangement links TRBV19 to TRBJ1-1; a weak D match, TRBD1 (5 bases). The CDR3 has 15 residues. Trimming pared 7 bases from V and 4 bases from J, leaving 19 bases between. In germline, CDR1 is LNHDA, CDR2 SQIVND (reference sequence). The CDR3 DNA follows: TGTGCCAGTACCCTACTCGGGGGACGCGGCACTGAAGCTTTCTTT. Protein product: CASTLLGGRGTEAFF.

V is TRBV20-1 and J is TRBJ2-3, with 15 bases that match TRBD2. The CDR3 sequence is 15 residues long. The J segment lost 2 bases and the V segment lost 6 bases, leaving 3 bases of the junction unmatched. Germline CDR1 reads DFQATT; CDR2 reads SNEGSKA (reference sequence). As DNA, the CDR3 is TGCAGTGCAGGACTAGCGGGGGGGCCCACAGATACGCAGTATTTT. It specifies CSAGLAGGPTDTQYF.

The rearrangement joins TRBV29-1 to TRBJ2-6; D call uncertain. Germline lookup yields CDR1 SQVTM and CDR2 ANQGSEA. Trimming removed 0 bases from V and 0 bases from J, with 6 bases in between. The CDR3 loop spans 15 amino acids. In nucleotides, the CDR3 is TGCAGCGTTGAAGACCAGTACTCTGGGGCCAACGTCCTGACTTTC. Translation: CSVEDQYSGANVLTF. Complete variable domain (other parts from reference TRBV29-1 and TRBJ2-6): SAVISQKPSRDICQRGTSLTIQCQVDSQVTMMFWYRQQPGQSLTLIATANQGSEATYESGFVIDKFPISRPNLTFSTLTVSNMSPEDSSIYLCSVEDQYSGANVLTFGAGSRLTVL.

Remarks on this clonotype: Since a much larger clone is just one base distant, this may be a read error. The chain joins TRBV20-1 to TRBJ1-4; 7 bases match TRBD1. CDR3 size: 15 residues. Germline CDR1 and CDR2: DFQATT and SNEGSKA (reference sequence). V dropped 0 bases and J dropped 7; count of bases not matched to a gene: 8. The CDR3 loop is CSARDPTGPVEKLFF. The CDR3 DNA reads TGCAGTGCTAGAGATCCGACAGGGCCAGTTGAAAAACTGTTTTTT.

The J gene is TRBJ2-7, the V gene TRBV7-9; D remains unclear. There are 13 residues in the CDR3. Trimming shortened V by 2 bases and J by 1 base, and 6 bases separated the two germline ends. Germline V CDR1 and CDR2: SEHNR, FQNEAQ (reference sequence). In DNA, the CDR3 is TGTGCCAGCAGCTTACCGGTATCCTACGAGCAGTACGTC. Protein product: CASSLPVSYEQYV.

This clonotype occurred a few times. The chain employs TRBV5-1 and TRBJ1-1; tentatively, D is TRBD1 (6 bases). The germline V gene encodes CDR1 SGHRS and CDR2 YFSETQ. Trimming stripped 8 bases from V and 6 bases from J, with 17 bases between. The CDR3 runs 13 residues. CDR3 nucleotides: TGCGCCAGTAACCAACAGGGTAGCCCTGAAGCTTTCTTT. Translation: CASNQQGSPEAFF. Full variable domain (remainder filled in from reference TRBV5-1 and TRBJ1-1): KAGVTQTPRYLIKTRGQQVTLSCSPISGHRSVSWYQQTPGQGLQFLFEYFSETQRNKGNFPGRFSGRQFSNSRSEMNVSTLELGDSALYLCASNQQGSPEAFFGQGTRLTVV.

This clonotype was counted many times. The chain combines TRBV6-2 or TRBV6-3 with TRBJ2-5, with 11 bases fitting TRBD1. Trimming cost V 5 bases and J 5 bases; bases outside gene matches: 4. CDR1 and CDR2 from the germline V gene are MNHEY and SVGEGT. The CDR3 consists of 14 residues. CDR3 bases: TGTGCCAGCAGTAGGACAGGGGGCTATGAGACCCAGTACTTC. Translating it yields CASSRTGGYETQYF.

This clonotype was picked up many times. The rearrangement uses TRBV7-2 and TRBJ1-2; TRBD1 matches 12 bases. The V and J ends lost 7 bases and 4 bases, in that order; junction bases with no gene match: 13. The germline CDR1 and CDR2 sequences are SGHTA and FQGNSA. The CDR3 length is 17 residues. The CDR3 nucleotides are TGTGCCAGCATCCCAACGTCGGGGACAGGGGGCAGCTATGGCTACACCTTC. This translates into CASIPTSGTGGSYGYTF.

The CDR3 DNA is TGCAGTGCTAGCCAGGGGGTGGATAATTCACCCCTCCACTTT. It codes for CSASQGVDNSPLHF. The rearrangement links TRBV20-1 to TRBJ1-6, with 7 bases matching TRBD1. Losses at the gene ends were 3 bases for V and 5 bases for J; bases not matched to a gene: 4. CDR1 is DFQATT, CDR2 SNEGSKA, per germline (reference sequence). There are 14 residues in the CDR3.

The chain joins TRBV2 to TRBJ2-1; 10 bases line up with TRBD2. Trimming cost V 6 bases and J 7 bases; bases outside gene matches: 9. The CDR3 is 15 amino acids. Per germline, CDR1 SNHLY and CDR2 FYNNEI. CDR3 DNA: TGTGCCAGCAGCAAGGGGACTAGCGAAGGGAATGAGCAGTTCTTC. Protein sequence: CASSKGTSEGNEQFF.

This clonotype was counted at least ten times. The rearrangement uses TRBV29-1 and TRBJ1-1; the D gene is possibly TRBD1 (5 bases). From germline, CDR1 is SQVTM and CDR2 ANQGSEA. This CDR3 spans 15 amino acids. V lost 2 bases, J lost 0 bases, and 13 bases lay in between. CDR3 bases: TGCAGCGTTGAAAGAAGGGGCCGCCTGAACACTGAAGCTTTCTTT. It codes for CSVERRGRLNTEAFF.

This clonotype was counted ten times or more. This chain uses TRBV7-3 with TRBJ1-1; no reliable D call. V lost 2 bases and J lost 11, with 15 bases in between. The germline V gene has CDR1 SGHTA and CDR2 FQGTGA. The CDR3 contains 13 residues. The CDR3 nucleotides are TGTGCCAGCAGCTTATCTGCGCTCTCCAACGCTTTCTTT. Its protein is CASSLSALSNAFF. Complete variable domain (other parts from reference TRBV7-3 and TRBJ1-1): GAGVSQTPSNKVTEKGKYVELRCDPISGHTALYWYRQSLGQGPEFLIYFQGTGAADDSGLPNDRFFAVRPEGSVSTLKIQRTERGDSAVYLCASSLSALSNAFFGQGTRLTVV.

Turning to this clonotype: Given a much more abundant clone one base away, this may be a read error. The J gene is TRBJ2-5, the V gene TRBV5-4; 12 nucleotides agree with TRBD1. Germline CDR1 reads SGHNT; CDR2 reads YYREEE (reference sequence). The CDR3 covers 17 residues. The CDR3, as DNA: TGTGCCAGCAGCCTGGGGACAGGGGGCCTGGATCAAGAGACCCTGTACTTC. It encodes CASSLGTGGLDQETLYF.

In this sample, this clonotype turned up many times. This chain connects TRBV19 to TRBJ1-5, with TRBD1 as a possible D gene (5 bases). The length of the CDR3 is 15 residues. Deletions cut 7 bases from V and 6 bases from J, with 19 bases between. Germline V lookup: CDR1 LNHDA, CDR2 SQIVND (reference sequence). CDR3 sequence: CASKSGTEFGQPQHF. CDR3 bases: TGTGCCAGTAAATCCGGGACCGAATTCGGTCAGCCCCAGCATTTT.

This clonotype occurred many times. V and J are TRBV7-6 and TRBJ2-2, with TRBD1 identical over 10 bases. V trimming: 5 bases; J trimming: 4 bases; junction bases outside the gene matches: 4. CDR1 is SGHVS and CDR2 is FNYEAQ in the germline V gene. This CDR3 is 15 amino acids long. The CDR3 protein is CASSPGTGVTGELFF. The CDR3 DNA is TGTGCCAGCAGCCCCGGGACAGGGGTCACCGGGGAGCTGTTTTTT.

This clonotype was seen a handful of times. The J gene is TRBJ2-7, the V gene TRBV28; 10 positions match TRBD2. The CDR3 runs 13 residues. V was clipped by 9 bases and J by 2 bases; unmatched bases: 4. CDR1 and CDR2 (germline): MDHEN, SYDVKM. For the CDR3, the DNA is TGTGCCAGTAGCGGGGGGCCCCCCTACGAGCAGTACGTC. This encodes CASSGGPPYEQYV.

CDR3 bases: TGTGCCAGCAGCGTAGAGGCAGGGGGTAGCACTGAAGCTTTCTTT. Protein product: CASSVEAGGSTEAFF. This chain uses TRBV9 with TRBJ1-1, with 7 positions matching TRBD1. The length of the CDR3 is 15 residues. Germline CDR1 reads SGDLS; CDR2 reads YYNGEE. V dropped 0 bases and J dropped 4; count of bases not matched to a gene: 6.

A remark on this clonotype: Given a much more abundant clone one base away, this may be a read error. The chain employs TRBV12-3 or TRBV12-4 and TRBJ1-2; 7 bases are shared with TRBD1. With V trimmed by 7 bases and J by 9 bases, 11 bases remained unmatched. CDR3 length: 13 amino acids. The CDR3 nucleotides read TGTGCCAGCAATCCGGGACAGCTTTATAGCTACACCTTC. Translated: CASNPGQLYSYTF.

This clonotype was counted many times. The chain joins TRBV6-2 or TRBV6-3 to TRBJ1-1; D uncertain. Germline V gives CDR1 MNHEY, CDR2 SVGEGT. The CDR3 consists of 12 residues. The V and J ends lost 5 bases and 6 bases respectively, with 10 bases between them. CDR3 sequence: CASSRPAAEAFF. DNA for the CDR3: TGTGCCAGCAGTCGACCTGCAGCTGAAGCTTTCTTT.